This T cell receptor beta chain was captured in a study of T cell repertoires in cytomegalovirus infection. About the research overall: TCR beta signatures that were public indicated CMV infection and matching HLA type.

V was trimmed by 3 bases and J by 2 bases, leaving 14 bases between them. Per germline, CDR1 SGHVS and CDR2 FQNEAQ. CDR3 length: 15 amino acids. TCRdb reprocessed the reads via MiXCR and lists one record per CDR3 protein. This table holds about 460,000 distinct CDR3 sequences, 10% to 12% found once. The sample holds many counts of this clonotype. The antigen remains undetermined. Study-wide results and caveats: Dominating the ex vivo response were TCR beta clonotypes that were CMV-specific and HLA-C-restricted. CMV carriers having the relevant HLA were flagged by cumulative public TCR beta family frequency.

The sequence was collected from a human donor in good health (CMV status not recorded). Some clones in this sample may be carry-over from other donors' samples. The genes are TRBV7-8 and TRBJ2-7; possible D gene TRBD2, 5 bases. The material sequenced was PBMCs. As DNA, the CDR3 is TGTGCCAGCAGCTTCGCTTCAGGAGGTCCCTACGAGCAGTACTTC. Amino acids: CASSFASGGPYEQYF.